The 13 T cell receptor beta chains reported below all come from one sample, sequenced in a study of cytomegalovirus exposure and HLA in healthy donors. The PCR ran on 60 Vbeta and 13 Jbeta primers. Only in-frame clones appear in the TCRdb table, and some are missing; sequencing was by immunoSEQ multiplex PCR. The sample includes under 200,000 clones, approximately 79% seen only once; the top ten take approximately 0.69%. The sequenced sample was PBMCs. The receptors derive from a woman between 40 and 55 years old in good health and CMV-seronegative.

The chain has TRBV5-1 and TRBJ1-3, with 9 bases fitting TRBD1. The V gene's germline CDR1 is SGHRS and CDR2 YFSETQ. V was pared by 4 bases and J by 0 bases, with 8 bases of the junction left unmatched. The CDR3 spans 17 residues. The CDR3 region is CASSRTGEFGSGNTIYF. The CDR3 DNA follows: TGCGCCAGCAGCCGGACAGGGGAGTTCGGCTCTGGAAACACCATATATTTT.

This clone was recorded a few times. The CDR3 sequence: CASSLASGGPYEQYF. Written as DNA, the CDR3 is TGTGCCAGCAGCTTAGCGTCAGGGGGCCCCTACGAGCAGTACTTC. The J gene is TRBJ2-7, the V gene TRBV7-8; 8 bases fit TRBD1. The V gene's germline CDR1 is SGHVS and CDR2 FQNEAQ. The CDR3 contains 15 residues. Trimming cost V 0 bases and J 2 bases; bases outside gene matches: 3.

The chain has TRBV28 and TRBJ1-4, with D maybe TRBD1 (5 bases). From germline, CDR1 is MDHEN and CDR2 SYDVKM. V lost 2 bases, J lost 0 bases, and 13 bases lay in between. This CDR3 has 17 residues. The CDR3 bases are TGTGCCAGCAGTTTAAGGGGTATAGCTGCAACTAATGAAAAACTGTTTTTT. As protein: CASSLRGIAATNEKLFF. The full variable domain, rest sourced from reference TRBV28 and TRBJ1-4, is DVKVTQSSRYLVKRTGEKVFLECVQDMDHENMFWYRQDPGLGLRLIYFSYDVKMKEKGDIPEGYSVSREKKERFSLILESASTNQTSMYLCASSLRGIAATNEKLFFGSGTQLSVL.

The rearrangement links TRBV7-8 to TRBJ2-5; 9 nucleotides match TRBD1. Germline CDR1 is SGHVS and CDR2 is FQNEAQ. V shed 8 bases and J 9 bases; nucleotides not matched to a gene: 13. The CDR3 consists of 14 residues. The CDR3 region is CASLFGTGIVAQYF. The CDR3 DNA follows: TGTGCCAGCTTGTTCGGGACAGGGATTGTGGCCCAGTACTTC.

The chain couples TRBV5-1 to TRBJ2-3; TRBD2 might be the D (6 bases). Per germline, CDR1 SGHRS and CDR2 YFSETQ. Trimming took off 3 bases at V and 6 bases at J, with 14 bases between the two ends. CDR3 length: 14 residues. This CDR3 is CASSSRLETDTQYF. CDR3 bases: TGCGCCAGCAGCTCCCGACTAGAAACGGATACGCAGTATTTT.

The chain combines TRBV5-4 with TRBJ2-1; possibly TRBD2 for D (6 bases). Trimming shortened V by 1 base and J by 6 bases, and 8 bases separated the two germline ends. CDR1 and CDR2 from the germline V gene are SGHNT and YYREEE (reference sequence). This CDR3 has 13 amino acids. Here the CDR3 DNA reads TGTGCCAGCAGCTTGAGGGAGGCCAATGAGCAGTTCTTC. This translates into CASSLREANEQFF.

CDR3 in amino acids: CASSPDGSDSYEQYF. Here the CDR3 DNA reads TGTGCCAGCAGCCCAGACGGGAGCGATTCCTACGAGCAGTACTTC. The V call is TRBV7-9, the J call TRBJ2-7, with D perhaps matching TRBD2 (6 bases). The length of the CDR3 is 15 residues. Germline V gene data show CDR1 as SEHNR and CDR2 as FQNEAQ (reference sequence). The V and J ends lost 5 bases and 1 base respectively, with 15 bases between them.

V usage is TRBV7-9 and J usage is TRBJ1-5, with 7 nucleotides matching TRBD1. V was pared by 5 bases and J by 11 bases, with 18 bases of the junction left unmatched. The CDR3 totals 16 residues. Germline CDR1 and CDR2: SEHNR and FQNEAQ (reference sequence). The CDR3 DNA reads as TGTGCCAGCAGCCAATCAGGGGGGCCGGGTGATCGGACCCAGCATTTT. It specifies CASSQSGGPGDRTQHF. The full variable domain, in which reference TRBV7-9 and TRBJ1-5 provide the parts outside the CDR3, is DTGVSQNPRHKITKRGQNVTFRCDPISEHNRLYWYRQTLGQGPEFLTYFQNEAQLEKSRLLSDRFSAERPKGSFSTLEIQRTEQGDSAMYLCASSQSGGPGDRTQHFGDGTRLSIL.

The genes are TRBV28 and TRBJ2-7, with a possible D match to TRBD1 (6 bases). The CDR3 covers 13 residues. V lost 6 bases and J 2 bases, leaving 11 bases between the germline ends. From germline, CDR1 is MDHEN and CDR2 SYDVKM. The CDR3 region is CASRGTPTYEQYF. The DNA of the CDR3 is TGTGCCAGCAGGGGGACACCTACCTACGAGCAGTACTTC.

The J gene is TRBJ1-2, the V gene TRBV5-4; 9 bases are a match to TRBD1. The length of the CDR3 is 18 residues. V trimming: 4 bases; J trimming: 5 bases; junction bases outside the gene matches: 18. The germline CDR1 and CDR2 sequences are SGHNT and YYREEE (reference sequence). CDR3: CASSPRQGEAASRYGYTF. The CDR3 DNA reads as TGTGCCAGCAGCCCTAGACAGGGGGAAGCCGCCTCGAGGTATGGCTACACCTTC.

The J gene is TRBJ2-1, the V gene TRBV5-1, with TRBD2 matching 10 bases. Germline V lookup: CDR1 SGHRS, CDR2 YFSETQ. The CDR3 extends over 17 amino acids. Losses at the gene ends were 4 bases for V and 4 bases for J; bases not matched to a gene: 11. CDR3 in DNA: TGCGCCAGCAGCCTCCGAGCGGGAGGGCCGCCATACAATGAGCAGTTCTTC. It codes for CASSLRAGGPPYNEQFF.

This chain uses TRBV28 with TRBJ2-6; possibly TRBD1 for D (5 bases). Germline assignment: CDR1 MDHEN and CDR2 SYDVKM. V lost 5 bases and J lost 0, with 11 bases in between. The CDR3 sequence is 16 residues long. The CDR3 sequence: CASSPGSPSGANVLTF. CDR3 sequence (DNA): TGTGCCAGCAGTCCAGGGTCGCCCTCTGGGGCCAACGTCCTGACTTTC.

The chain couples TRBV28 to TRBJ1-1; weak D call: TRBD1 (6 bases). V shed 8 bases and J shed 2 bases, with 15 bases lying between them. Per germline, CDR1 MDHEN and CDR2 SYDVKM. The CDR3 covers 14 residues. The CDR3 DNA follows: TGTGCCAGCCAGACCGGGACAAGCAACACTGAAGCTTTCTTT. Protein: CASQTGTSNTEAFF.